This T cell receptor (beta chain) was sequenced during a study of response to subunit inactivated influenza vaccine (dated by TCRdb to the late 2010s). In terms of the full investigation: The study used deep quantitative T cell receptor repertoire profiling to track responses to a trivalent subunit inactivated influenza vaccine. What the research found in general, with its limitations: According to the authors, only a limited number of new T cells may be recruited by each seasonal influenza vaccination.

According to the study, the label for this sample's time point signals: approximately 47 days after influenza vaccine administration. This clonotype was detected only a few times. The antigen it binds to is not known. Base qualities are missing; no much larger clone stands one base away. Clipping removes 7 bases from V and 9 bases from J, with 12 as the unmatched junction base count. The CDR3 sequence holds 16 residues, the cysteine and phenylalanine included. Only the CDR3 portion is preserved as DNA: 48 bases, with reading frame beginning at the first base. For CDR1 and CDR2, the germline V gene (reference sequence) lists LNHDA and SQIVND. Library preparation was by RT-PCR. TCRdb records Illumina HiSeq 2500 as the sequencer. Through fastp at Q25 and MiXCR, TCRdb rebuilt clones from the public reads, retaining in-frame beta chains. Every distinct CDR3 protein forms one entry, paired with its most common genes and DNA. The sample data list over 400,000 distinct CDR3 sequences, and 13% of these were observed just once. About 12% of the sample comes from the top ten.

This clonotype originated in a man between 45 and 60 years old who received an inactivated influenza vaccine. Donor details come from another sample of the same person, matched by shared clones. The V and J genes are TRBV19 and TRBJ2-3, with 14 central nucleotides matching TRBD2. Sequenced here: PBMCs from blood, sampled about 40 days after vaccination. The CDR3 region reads CASTKGLAGAPQTQYF. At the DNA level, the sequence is TGTGCCAGTACAAAGGGACTAGCGGGAGCGCCCCAAACGCAGTATTTT.